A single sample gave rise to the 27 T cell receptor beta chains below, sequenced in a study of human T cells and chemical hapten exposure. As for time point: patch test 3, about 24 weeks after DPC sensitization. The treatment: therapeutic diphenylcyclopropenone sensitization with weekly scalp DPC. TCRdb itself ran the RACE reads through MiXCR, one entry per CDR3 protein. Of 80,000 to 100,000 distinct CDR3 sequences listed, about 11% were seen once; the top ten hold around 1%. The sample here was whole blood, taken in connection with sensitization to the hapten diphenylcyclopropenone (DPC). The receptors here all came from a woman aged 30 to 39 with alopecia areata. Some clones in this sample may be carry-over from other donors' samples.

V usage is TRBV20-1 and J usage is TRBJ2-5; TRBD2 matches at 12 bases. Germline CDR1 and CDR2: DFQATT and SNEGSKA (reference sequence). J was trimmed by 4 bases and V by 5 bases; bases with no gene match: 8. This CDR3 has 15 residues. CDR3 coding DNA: TGCAGTGCTCTGAGACTAGCGGGGGACCGAGAGACCCAGTACTTC. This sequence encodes CSALRLAGDRETQYF.

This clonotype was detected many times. This CDR3 is CASSFLGQGPYEQYF. DNA for the CDR3: TGTGCCAGCAGTTTTCTGGGCCAGGGTCCCTACGAGCAGTACTTC. This chain joins TRBV28 and TRBJ2-7, with D perhaps matching TRBD1 (5 bases). Germline loops: CDR1 MDHEN, CDR2 SYDVKM. The CDR3 sequence is 15 residues long. Trimming took 3 bases from V and 2 from J, leaving 14 bases between them.

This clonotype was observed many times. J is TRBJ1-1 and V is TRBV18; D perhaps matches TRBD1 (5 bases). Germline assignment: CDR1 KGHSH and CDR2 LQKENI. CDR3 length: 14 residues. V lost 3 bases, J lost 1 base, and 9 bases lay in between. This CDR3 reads CASSPGRRNTEAFF. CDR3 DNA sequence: TGTGCCAGCTCACCGGGACGGCGGAACACTGAAGCTTTCTTT.

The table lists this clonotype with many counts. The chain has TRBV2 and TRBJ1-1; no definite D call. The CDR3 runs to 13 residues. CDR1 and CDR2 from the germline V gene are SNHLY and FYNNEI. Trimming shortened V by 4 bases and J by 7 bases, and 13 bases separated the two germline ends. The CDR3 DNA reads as TGTGCCAGCAGTGGAGGGCGGGGAGGTGAAGCTTTCTTT. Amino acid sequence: CASSGGRGGEAFF.

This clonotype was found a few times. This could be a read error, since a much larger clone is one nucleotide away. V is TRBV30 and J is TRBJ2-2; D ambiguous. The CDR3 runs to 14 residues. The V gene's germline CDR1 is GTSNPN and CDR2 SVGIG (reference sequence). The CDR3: CARSVLPNTGELFF. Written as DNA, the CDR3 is TGTGCCCGGAGTGTACTCCCGAACACCGGGGAGCTGTTTTTT.

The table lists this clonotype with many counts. The CDR3 reads CSAGEDSNQPQHF. The CDR3 nucleotides read TGCAGTGCGGGAGAGGATAGCAATCAGCCCCAGCATTTT. The V and J genes are TRBV20-1 and TRBJ1-5; D is undetermined. Per the germline V gene, CDR1 is DFQATT and CDR2 is SNEGSKA (reference sequence). Between the trimmed V and J ends, which lost 6 bases and 0 bases, there was a span of 9 bases. The CDR3 length is 13 residues.

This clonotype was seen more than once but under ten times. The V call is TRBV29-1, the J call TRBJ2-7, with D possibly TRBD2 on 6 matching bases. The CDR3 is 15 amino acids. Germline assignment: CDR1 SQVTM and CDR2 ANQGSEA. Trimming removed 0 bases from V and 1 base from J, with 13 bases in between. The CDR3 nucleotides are TGCAGCGTTGAAGATCGTGGACGGGGGTCCTACGAGCAGTACTTC. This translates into CSVEDRGRGSYEQYF.

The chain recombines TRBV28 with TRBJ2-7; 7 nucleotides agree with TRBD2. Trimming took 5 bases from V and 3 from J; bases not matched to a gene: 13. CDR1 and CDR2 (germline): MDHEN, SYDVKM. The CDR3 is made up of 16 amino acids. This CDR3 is CASSPRPTSLLYEQYF. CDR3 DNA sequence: TGTGCCAGCAGTCCCCGCCCGACTAGCCTCCTCTACGAGCAGTACTTC.

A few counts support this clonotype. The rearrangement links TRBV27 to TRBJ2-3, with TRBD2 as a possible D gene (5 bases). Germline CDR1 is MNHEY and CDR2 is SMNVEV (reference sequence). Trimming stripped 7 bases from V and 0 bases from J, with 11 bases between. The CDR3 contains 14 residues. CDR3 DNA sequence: TGTGCCAGCACCACGAGGGCGAGCACAGATACGCAGTATTTT. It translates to CASTTRASTDTQYF.

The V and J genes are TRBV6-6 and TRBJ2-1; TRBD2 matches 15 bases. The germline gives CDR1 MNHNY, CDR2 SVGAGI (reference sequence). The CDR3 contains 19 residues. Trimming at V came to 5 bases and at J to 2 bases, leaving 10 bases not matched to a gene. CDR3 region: CASSTPLRTSGGAYNEQFF. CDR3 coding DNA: TGTGCCAGCAGTACACCCTTACGGACTAGCGGGGGGGCCTACAATGAGCAGTTCTTC.

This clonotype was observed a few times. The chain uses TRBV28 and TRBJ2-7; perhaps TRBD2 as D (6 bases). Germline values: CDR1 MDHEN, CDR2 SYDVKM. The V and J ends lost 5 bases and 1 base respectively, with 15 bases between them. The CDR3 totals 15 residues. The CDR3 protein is CASSPLTGASYEQYF. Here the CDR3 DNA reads TGTGCCAGCAGTCCCCTTACGGGAGCTTCCTACGAGCAGTACTTC.

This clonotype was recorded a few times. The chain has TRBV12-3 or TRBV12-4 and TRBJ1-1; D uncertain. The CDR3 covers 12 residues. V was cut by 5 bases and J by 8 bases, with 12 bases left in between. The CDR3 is CASSVRPAEAFF. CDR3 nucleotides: TGTGCCAGCAGTGTCAGGCCAGCCGAAGCTTTCTTT.

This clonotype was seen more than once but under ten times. The CDR3 nucleotides are TGTGCCATCAGTGAAGGTTTAGGGACAGGGAATGAAGTCGACTATGGCTACACCTTC. Protein: CAISEGLGTGNEVDYGYTF. V gene TRBV10-3 combines with J gene TRBJ1-2; 9 nucleotides match TRBD1. CDR3 length: 19 residues. The V gene's germline CDR1 is ENHRY and CDR2 SYGVKD. Trimming at V came to 3 bases and at J to 3 bases, leaving 17 bases not matched to a gene.

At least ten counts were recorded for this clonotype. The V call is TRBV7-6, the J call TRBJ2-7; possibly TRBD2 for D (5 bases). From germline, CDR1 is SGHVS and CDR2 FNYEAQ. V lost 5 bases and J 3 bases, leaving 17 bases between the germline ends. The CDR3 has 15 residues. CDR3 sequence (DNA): TGTGCCAGCAGCGGCCGGGGTGGCAGCTACTACGAGCAGTACTTC. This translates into CASSGRGGSYYEQYF.

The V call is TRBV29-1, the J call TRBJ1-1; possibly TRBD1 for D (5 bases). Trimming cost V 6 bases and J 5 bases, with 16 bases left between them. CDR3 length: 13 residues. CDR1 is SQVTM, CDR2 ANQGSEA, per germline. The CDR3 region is CSVALGAGTEAFF. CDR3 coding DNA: TGCAGCGTCGCTCTCGGGGCGGGGACTGAAGCTTTCTTT.

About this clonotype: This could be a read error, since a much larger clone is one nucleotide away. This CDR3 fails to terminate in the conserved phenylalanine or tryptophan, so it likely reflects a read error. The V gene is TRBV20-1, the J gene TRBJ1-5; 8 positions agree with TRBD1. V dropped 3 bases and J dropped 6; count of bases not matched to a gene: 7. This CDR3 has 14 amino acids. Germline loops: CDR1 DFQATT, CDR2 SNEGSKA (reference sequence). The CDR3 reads CSARLPGGSQPQHY. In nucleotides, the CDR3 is TGCAGTGCTAGGCTACCAGGGGGCTCTCAGCCCCAGCATTAT.

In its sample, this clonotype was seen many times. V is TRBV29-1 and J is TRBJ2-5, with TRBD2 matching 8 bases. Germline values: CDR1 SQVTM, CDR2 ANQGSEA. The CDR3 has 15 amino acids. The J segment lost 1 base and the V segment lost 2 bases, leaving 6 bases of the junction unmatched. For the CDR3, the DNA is TGCAGCGTTGAATGGCGGGGGGACTTCCAAGAGACCCAGTACTTC. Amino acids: CSVEWRGDFQETQYF. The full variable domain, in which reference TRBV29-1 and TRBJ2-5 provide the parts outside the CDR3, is SAVISQKPSRDICQRGTSLTIQCQVDSQVTMMFWYRQQPGQSLTLIATANQGSEATYESGFVIDKFPISRPNLTFSTLTVSNMSPEDSSIYLCSVEWRGDFQETQYFGPGTRLLVL.

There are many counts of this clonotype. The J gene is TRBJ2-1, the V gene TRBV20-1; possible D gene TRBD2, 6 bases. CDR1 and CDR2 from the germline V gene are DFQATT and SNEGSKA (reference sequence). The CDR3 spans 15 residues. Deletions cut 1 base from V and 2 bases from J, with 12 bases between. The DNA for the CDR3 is TGCAGTGCTAGAGTTGGAGGGCTCCCCTACAATGAGCAGTTCTTC. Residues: CSARVGGLPYNEQFF.

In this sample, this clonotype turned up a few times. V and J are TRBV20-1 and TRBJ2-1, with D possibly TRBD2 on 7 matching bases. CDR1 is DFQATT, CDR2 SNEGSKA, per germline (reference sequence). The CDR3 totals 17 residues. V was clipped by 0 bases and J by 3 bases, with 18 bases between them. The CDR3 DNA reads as TGCAGTGCTAGAGACACCCTAAGGGGGGGGTACTACAATGAGCAGTTCTTC. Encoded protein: CSARDTLRGGYYNEQFF.

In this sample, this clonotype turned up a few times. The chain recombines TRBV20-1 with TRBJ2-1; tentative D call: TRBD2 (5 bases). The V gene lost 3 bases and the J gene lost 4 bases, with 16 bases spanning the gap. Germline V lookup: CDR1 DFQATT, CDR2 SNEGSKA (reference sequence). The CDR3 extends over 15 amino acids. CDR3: CSASPGVTGYNEQFF. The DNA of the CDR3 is TGCAGTGCTAGCCCCGGGGTTACGGGGTACAATGAGCAGTTCTTC.

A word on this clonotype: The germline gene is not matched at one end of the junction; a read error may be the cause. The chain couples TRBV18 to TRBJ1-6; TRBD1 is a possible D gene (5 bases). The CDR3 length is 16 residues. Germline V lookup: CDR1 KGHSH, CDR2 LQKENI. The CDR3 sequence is CASPPQDLLNNSPLHF. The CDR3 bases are TGTGCCAGCCCACCACAGGATCTACTAAATAATTCACCCCTCCACTTT.

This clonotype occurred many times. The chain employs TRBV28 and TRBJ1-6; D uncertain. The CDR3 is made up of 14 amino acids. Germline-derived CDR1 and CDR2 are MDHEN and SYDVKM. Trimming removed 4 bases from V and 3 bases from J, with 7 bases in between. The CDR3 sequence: CASSSRFYNSPLHF. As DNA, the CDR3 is TGTGCCAGCAGTTCCCGGTTCTATAATTCACCCCTCCACTTT.

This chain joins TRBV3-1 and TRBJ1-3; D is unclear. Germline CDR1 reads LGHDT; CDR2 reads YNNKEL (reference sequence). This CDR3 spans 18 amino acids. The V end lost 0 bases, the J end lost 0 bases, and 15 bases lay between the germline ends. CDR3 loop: CASSQDKKRAYSGNTIYF. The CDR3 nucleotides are TGTGCCAGCAGCCAAGATAAGAAGAGGGCCTACTCTGGAAACACCATATATTTT.

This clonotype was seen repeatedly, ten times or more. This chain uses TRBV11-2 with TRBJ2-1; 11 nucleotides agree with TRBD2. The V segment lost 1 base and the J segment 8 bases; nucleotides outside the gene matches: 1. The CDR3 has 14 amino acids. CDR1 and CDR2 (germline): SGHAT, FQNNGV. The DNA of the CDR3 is TGTGCCAGCAGCTTAGTAGCGGGAGGGGATGAGCAGTTCTTC. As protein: CASSLVAGGDEQFF.

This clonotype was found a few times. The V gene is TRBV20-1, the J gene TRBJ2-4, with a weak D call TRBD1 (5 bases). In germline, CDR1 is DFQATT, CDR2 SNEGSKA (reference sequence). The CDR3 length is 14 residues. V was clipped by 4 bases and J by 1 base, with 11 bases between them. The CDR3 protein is CSATPTAAKNIQYF. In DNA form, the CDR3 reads TGCAGTGCTACCCCGACAGCGGCCAAAAACATTCAGTACTTC.

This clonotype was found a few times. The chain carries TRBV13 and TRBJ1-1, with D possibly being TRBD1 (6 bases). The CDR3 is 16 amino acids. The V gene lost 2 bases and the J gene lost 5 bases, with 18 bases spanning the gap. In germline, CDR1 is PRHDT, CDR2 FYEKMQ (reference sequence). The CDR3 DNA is TGTGCCAGCAGCTTAAGTCTGTCAGGTAGGGGGACTGAAGCTTTCTTT. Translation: CASSLSLSGRGTEAFF.

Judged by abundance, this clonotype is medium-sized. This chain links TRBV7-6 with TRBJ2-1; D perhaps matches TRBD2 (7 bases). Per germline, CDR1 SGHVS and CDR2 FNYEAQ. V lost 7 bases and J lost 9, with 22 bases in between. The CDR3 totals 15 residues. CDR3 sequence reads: CASTDRTGGLSEQFF. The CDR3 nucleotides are TGTGCCAGCACCGATCGGACGGGGGGCCTCTCTGAGCAGTTCTTC.